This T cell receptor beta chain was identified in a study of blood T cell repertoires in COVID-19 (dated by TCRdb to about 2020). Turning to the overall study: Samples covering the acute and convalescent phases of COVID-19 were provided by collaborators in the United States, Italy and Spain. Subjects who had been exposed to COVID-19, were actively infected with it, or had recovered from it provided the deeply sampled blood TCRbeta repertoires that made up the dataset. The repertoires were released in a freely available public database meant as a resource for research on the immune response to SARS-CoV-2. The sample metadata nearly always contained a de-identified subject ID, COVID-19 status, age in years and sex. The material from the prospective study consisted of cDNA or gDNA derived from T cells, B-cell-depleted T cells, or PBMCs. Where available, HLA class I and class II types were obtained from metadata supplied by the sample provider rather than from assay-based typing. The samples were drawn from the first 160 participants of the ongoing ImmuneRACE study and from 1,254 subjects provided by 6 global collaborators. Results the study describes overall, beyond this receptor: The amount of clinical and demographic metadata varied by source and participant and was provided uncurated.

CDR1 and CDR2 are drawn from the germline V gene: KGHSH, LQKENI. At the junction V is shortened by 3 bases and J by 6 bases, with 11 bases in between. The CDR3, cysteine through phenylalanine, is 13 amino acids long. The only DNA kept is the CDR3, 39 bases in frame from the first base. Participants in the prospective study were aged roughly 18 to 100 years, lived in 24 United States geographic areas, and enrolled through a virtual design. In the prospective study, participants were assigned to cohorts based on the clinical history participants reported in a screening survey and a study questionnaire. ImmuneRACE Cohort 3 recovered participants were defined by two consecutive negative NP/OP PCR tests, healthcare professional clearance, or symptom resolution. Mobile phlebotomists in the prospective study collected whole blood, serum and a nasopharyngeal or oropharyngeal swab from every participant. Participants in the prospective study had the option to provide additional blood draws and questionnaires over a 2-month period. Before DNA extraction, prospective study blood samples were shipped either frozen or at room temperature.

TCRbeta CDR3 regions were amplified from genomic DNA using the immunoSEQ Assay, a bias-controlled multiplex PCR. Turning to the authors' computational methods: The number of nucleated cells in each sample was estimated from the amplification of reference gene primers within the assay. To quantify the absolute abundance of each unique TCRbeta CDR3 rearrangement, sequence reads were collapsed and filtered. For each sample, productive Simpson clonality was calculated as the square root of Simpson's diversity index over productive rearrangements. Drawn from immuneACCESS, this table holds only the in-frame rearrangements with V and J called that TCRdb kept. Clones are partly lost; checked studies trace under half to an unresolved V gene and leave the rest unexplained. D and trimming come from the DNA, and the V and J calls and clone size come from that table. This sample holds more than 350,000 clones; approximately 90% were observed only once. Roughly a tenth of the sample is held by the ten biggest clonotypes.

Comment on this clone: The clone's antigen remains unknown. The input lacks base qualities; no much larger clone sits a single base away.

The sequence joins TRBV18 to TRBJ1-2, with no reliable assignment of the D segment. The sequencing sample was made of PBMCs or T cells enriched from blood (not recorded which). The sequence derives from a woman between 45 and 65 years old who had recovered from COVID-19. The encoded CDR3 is CASSPAGQDGYTF. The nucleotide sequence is TGTGCCAGCTCACCGGCAGGCCAGGATGGCTACACCTTC.